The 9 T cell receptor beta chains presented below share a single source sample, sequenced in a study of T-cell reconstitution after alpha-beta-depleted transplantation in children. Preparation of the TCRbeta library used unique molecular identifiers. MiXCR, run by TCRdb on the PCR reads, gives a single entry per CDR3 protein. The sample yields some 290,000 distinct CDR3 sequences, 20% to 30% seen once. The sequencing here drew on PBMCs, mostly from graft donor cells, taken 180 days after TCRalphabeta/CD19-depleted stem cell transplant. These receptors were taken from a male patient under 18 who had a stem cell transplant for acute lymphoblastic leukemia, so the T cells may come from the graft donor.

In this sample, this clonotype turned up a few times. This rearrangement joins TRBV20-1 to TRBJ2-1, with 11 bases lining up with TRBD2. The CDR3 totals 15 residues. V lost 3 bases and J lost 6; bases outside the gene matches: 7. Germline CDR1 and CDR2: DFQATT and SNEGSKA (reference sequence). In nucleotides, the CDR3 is TGCAGTGCTAGGATACCGGGACTAGCGGCCAATGAGCAGTTCTTC. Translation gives CSARIPGLAANEQFF.

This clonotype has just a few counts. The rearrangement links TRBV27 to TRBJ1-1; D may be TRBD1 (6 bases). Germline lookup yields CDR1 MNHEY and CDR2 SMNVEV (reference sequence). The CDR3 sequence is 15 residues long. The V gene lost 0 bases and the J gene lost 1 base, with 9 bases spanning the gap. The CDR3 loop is CASSLSPGANTEAFF. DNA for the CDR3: TGTGCCAGCAGTTTATCTCCGGGGGCGAACACTGAAGCTTTCTTT.

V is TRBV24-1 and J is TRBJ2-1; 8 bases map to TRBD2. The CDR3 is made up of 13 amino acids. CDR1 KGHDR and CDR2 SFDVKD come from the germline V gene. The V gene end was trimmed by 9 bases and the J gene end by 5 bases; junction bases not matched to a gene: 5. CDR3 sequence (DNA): TGTGCCACCGCCCCACTAGCGGACAATGAGCAGTTCTTC. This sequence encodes CATAPLADNEQFF.

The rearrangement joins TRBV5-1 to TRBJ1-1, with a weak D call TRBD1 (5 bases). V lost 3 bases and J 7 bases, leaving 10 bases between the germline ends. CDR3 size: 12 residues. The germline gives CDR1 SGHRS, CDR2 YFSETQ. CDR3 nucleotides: TGCGCCAGCAGCTGGGACGGGTTTGAAGCTTTCTTT. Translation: CASSWDGFEAFF.

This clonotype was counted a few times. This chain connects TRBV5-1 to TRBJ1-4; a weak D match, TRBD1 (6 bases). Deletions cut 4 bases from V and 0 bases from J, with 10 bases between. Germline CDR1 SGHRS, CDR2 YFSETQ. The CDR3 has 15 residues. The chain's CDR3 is CASSRHRATNEKLFF. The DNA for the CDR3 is TGCGCCAGCAGCCGACACAGGGCAACTAATGAAAAACTGTTTTTT.

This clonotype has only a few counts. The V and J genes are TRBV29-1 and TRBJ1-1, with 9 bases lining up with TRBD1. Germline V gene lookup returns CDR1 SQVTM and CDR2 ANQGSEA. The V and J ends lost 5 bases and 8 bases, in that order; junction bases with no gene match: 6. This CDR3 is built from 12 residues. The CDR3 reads CSVRTGGREAFF. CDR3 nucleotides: TGCAGCGTTCGAACAGGGGGCAGGGAAGCTTTCTTT.

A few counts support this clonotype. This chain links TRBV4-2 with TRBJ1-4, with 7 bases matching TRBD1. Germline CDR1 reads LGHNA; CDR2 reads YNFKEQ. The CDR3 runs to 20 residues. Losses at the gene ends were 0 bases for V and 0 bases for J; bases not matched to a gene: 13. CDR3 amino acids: CASSQEGIDRALATNEKLFF. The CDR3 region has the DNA TGTGCCAGCAGCCAAGAGGGCATCGACAGGGCACTTGCAACTAATGAAAAACTGTTTTTT.

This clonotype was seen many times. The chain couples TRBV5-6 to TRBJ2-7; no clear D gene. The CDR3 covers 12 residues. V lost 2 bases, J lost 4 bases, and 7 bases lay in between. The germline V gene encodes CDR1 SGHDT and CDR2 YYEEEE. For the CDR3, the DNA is TGTGCCAGCAGCTTAAGTCAGTACGAGCAGTACTTC. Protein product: CASSLSQYEQYF.

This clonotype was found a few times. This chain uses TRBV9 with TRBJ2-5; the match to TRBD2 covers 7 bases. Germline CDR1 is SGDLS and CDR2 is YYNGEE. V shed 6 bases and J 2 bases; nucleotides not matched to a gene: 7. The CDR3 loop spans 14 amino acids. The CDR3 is CASNEGRVQETQYF. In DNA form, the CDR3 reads TGTGCCAGCAACGAAGGGAGGGTTCAAGAGACCCAGTACTTC.